This T cell receptor beta chain stems from a study of OX40 agonist ivuxolimab in advanced cancers. Whole-study context: Ivuxolimab doses were 0.01, 0.1, 0.3, 1.5, 3 or 10 mg/kg every 2 weeks.

CDR3 length: 14 amino acids. The method was immunoSEQ multiplex PCR; TCRdb's version includes in-frame clones alone and lacks a portion of them. This table holds roughly 76,000 clones, 85% to 90% found once. This sequence was found in an adult with an advanced solid tumor such as melanoma, head and neck, liver or kidney cancer. The input for sequencing was CD4+ or CD8+ T cells sorted from blood, taken in a trial of the OX40 agonist ivuxolimab. This chain uses TRBV21-1 with TRBJ2-7; no DNA check was done on the table's D call, TRBD2. TRBV21-1 is a pseudogene. The CDR3, as DNA: TGTGCCAGCAGCAAAGAAGGAGTGTACTACGAGCAGTACTTC. Translation gives CASSKEGVYYEQYF.